The rows below give T cell receptor delta chains drawn from one sample of a study of human gamma delta and Vdelta1 T cells. These TCRs' antigens remain unknown. TCRdb reran clone calling via CATT on the PCR reads. The sample consists of some 6,500 delta-chain clones, almost 40% of them appearing once. Input material: Vdelta1 gamma-delta T cells from blood grown in culture (DOT cells). These receptor sequences come from a human donor in good health. The conserved cysteine and the conserved F or W are not part of the CDR3 here. Each record gives: J gene, V gene, clone size, CDR3 protein. Some rows have no size entry. The others give once, few or many, or a class for an expanded clone.

j_gene: TRDJ1; v_gene: TRDV1; abundance: -; CDR3aa: ALGALRFLPNNTGGPPERFGDKLI
j_gene: TRDJ1; v_gene: TRDV1; abundance: -; CDR3aa: ALGETGGPRYKLI
j_gene: TRDJ1; v_gene: TRDV1; abundance: few; CDR3aa: ALGERPNTGGVGCTDKLI
j_gene: TRDJ1; v_gene: TRDV1; abundance: -; CDR3aa: ALGAGLPRYWGIKLI
j_gene: TRDJ1; v_gene: TRDV1; abundance: few; CDR3aa: ALGELNLPSYVEYWGATDKLI
j_gene: TRDJ1; v_gene: TRDV1; abundance: -; CDR3aa: ALGEAKRFGTEADKLI
j_gene: TRDJ1; v_gene: TRDV1; abundance: once; CDR3aa: ALGELGLPYWGIPDKLI
j_gene: TRDJ1; v_gene: TRDV1; abundance: -; CDR3aa: ALGDSFLQGRTGDLGNTDKLI
j_gene: TRDJ1; v_gene: TRDV1; abundance: once; CDR3aa: ALGELVTLRGLYTDKLI
j_gene: TRDJ1; v_gene: TRDV1; abundance: few; CDR3aa: ALGVPEGGEAYSLGTLTSDKLI
j_gene: TRDJ1; v_gene: TRDV1; abundance: -; CDR3aa: ALGISPPVLGDTGLI
j_gene: TRDJ1; v_gene: TRDV1; abundance: -; CDR3aa: ALGELGLGGTNTDKLI
j_gene: TRDJ1; v_gene: TRDV1; abundance: few; CDR3aa: ALGFSGTHWGTTCFSAPSTCFQYTDKLI
j_gene: TRDJ2; v_gene: TRDV1; abundance: -; CDR3aa: ALGELPLGDTFVSTAQLF
j_gene: TRDJ1; v_gene: TRDV1; abundance: -; CDR3aa: ALGERSLPQNWGIRRAEIADKLI
j_gene: TRDJ1; v_gene: TRDV1; abundance: -; CDR3aa: ALGELVAPSHGGYTDKLI
j_gene: TRDJ1; v_gene: TRDV1; abundance: -; CDR3aa: ALGGPLRPWAYTDKLI
j_gene: TRDJ1; v_gene: TRDV1; abundance: -; CDR3aa: ALGELSPTGLYWGSDKLI
j_gene: TRDJ1; v_gene: TRDV1; abundance: few; CDR3aa: ALGDQTPTLVLGDIFGADKLI
j_gene: TRDJ1; v_gene: TRDV1; abundance: -; CDR3aa: ALAQRPLGPPDKLI
j_gene: TRDJ1; v_gene: TRDV1; abundance: -; CDR3aa: ALVDHGILGWGSTDKLI
j_gene: TRDJ1; v_gene: TRDV1; abundance: -; CDR3aa: ALGELKGFNYHTDTDKLI
j_gene: TRDJ1; v_gene: TRDV1; abundance: medium-sized; CDR3aa: ALLLPGRTGGLYTDKLI
j_gene: TRDJ1; v_gene: TRDV1; abundance: few; CDR3aa: ALGELLGGVPAIKYTDKLI
j_gene: TRDJ1; v_gene: TRDV1; abundance: -; CDR3aa: ALGELGSILRLGDRAVFCDTDKLI
j_gene: TRDJ1; v_gene: TRDV1; abundance: large; CDR3aa: ALLRRGYANKLI
j_gene: TRDJ1; v_gene: TRDV1; abundance: -; CDR3aa: ALGECIPSTGGGKDKLI
j_gene: TRDJ1; v_gene: TRDV1; abundance: -; CDR3aa: ALGERLLGGYMTDKLI
j_gene: TRDJ1; v_gene: TRDV1; abundance: -; CDR3aa: ALGELPFLRDPYTDKRI
j_gene: TRDJ1; v_gene: TRDV1; abundance: few; CDR3aa: ALGDNRLLPGRIPNTDKLI
j_gene: TRDJ1; v_gene: TRDV1; abundance: few; CDR3aa: ALAIHWGTDYTDKLI
j_gene: TRDJ1; v_gene: TRDV1; abundance: medium-sized; CDR3aa: ALGVWGVLLGDTGPPYTDKLI
j_gene: TRDJ1; v_gene: TRDV1; abundance: few; CDR3aa: ALGELNVLGGTYTDKLI
j_gene: TRDJ1; v_gene: TRDV1; abundance: medium-sized; CDR3aa: ALGNQKDSYVGGGYDDKLI
j_gene: TRDJ1; v_gene: TRDV1; abundance: few; CDR3aa: ALGRTISHPILGIPFTDKLI
j_gene: TRDJ1; v_gene: TRDV1; abundance: -; CDR3aa: ALGEPRGYGLI
j_gene: TRDJ1; v_gene: TRDV1; abundance: -; CDR3aa: ALGELHRPGTGVYTDKLI
j_gene: TRDJ1; v_gene: TRDV1; abundance: few; CDR3aa: ALGELLTVLGDTGLI
j_gene: TRDJ1; v_gene: TRDV1; abundance: -; CDR3aa: ALGEPLPMHWGIRPTDKLI